A single sample is the source of the 18 T cell receptor beta chains below, sequenced in a study of blood T cell repertoires in COVID-19. Clones were read by immunoSEQ multiplex PCR, and TCRdb kept only the in-frame ones, dropping some. Of tens of thousands of clones listed, about 80% are singletons. The sample taken for sequencing was peripheral blood. These receptors came from a human donor in a cohort sampled during active COVID-19.

The genes are TRBV4-3 and TRBJ1-3, with 11 bases fitting TRBD1. Trimming took 4 bases from V and 6 from J; bases not matched to a gene: 14. The CDR3 contains 18 residues. Germline CDR1 and CDR2: LGHNA and YSLEER. The CDR3 sequence is CASSLYRPDRGLENTIYF. In nucleotides, the CDR3 is TGCGCCAGCAGCCTATACCGTCCGGACAGGGGGCTCGAAAACACCATATATTTT.

V and J are TRBV4-2 and TRBJ2-3; maybe TRBD2 (7 bases). The CDR3 sequence is 15 residues long. Trimming cost V 1 base and J 5 bases, with 13 bases left between them. Germline V gene data show CDR1 as LGHNA and CDR2 as YNFKEQ. The CDR3 sequence: CASSQGRGGRDTQYF. The CDR3 nucleotides are TGTGCCAGCAGCCAAGGTAGGGGGGGCAGAGATACGCAGTATTTT.

The sample holds one count of this clone. V is TRBV18 and J is TRBJ1-4, with TRBD1 matching 8 bases. Germline loops: CDR1 KGHSH, CDR2 LQKENI. The CDR3 spans 14 residues. With V trimmed by 3 bases and J by 8 bases, 5 bases remained unmatched. The CDR3 bases are TGTGCCAGCTCACCGAGGACAGGGATGGAAAAACTGTTTTTT. Translated: CASSPRTGMEKLFF.

This chain connects TRBV5-4 to TRBJ2-3; the match to TRBD2 covers 7 bases. This CDR3 spans 15 amino acids. V lost 2 bases, J lost 1 base, and 4 bases stayed unmatched. CDR1 SGHNT and CDR2 YYREEE come from the germline V gene (reference sequence). In nucleotides, the CDR3 is TGTGCCAGCAGCTTAGCGGGGCCTCGCACAGATACGCAGTATTTT. It codes for CASSLAGPRTDTQYF.

The CDR3 is CASSSHNRGDKNIQYF. The CDR3 DNA reads TGTGCCAGCAGCTCGCACAACAGGGGCGACAAAAACATTCAGTACTTC. V gene TRBV5-6 combines with J gene TRBJ2-4; 7 bases match TRBD1. V was clipped by 3 bases and J by 3 bases; unmatched bases: 9. The CDR3 is 16 amino acids. Germline values: CDR1 SGHDT, CDR2 YYEEEE.

The V and J genes are TRBV30 and TRBJ2-3; 7 bases are shared with TRBD2. There are 15 residues in the CDR3. Germline CDR1 is GTSNPN and CDR2 is SVGIG (reference sequence). V lost 4 bases to trimming and J lost 2 bases; unmatched junction nucleotides: 9. CDR3 DNA: TGTGCCTGGAACAAAAGGACTAGGTCCACAGATACGCAGTATTTT. Translated, it gives CAWNKRTRSTDTQYF. Complete variable domain (other parts from reference TRBV30 and TRBJ2-3): SQTIHQWPATLVQPVGSPLSLECTVEGTSNPNLYWYRQAAGRGLQLLFYSVGIGQISSEVPQNLSASRPQDRQFILSSKKLLLSDSGFYLCAWNKRTRSTDTQYFGPGTRLTVL.

The chain joins TRBV30 to TRBJ2-3; D ambiguous. Trimming stripped 3 bases from V and 6 bases from J, with 10 bases between. Germline loops: CDR1 GTSNPN, CDR2 SVGIG (reference sequence). The CDR3 is 12 residues long. CDR3 bases: TGTGCCTGGAGGCCAACCAGGGATACGCAGTATTTT. Translated, it gives CAWRPTRDTQYF.

This clone has only a few counts. The genes are TRBV7-2 and TRBJ1-2; 8 positions match TRBD1. Germline lookup yields CDR1 SGHTA and CDR2 FQGNSA. This CDR3 has 14 residues. The ends lost 5 bases at V and 6 bases at J; junction bases unmatched: 8. CDR3 residues: CASSNRQGWDGYTF. The CDR3 DNA follows: TGTGCCAGCAGCAACCGACAGGGGTGGGATGGCTACACCTTC.

The rearrangement uses TRBV6-5 and TRBJ1-6; D not resolved. This CDR3 comprises 14 residues. V gave up 7 bases and J gave up 7 bases, with 14 bases separating them. Germline-derived CDR1 and CDR2 are MNHEY and SVGAGI. In DNA form, the CDR3 reads TGTGCCAGCACGGGAACAAATGGGAATTCACCCCTCCACTTT. Translated: CASTGTNGNSPLHF.

The chain recombines TRBV7-9 with TRBJ2-3; 10 bases line up with TRBD2. This CDR3 has 15 amino acids. The V and J ends lost 2 bases and 4 bases, in that order; junction bases with no gene match: 3. The germline V gene has CDR1 SEHNR and CDR2 FQNEAQ (reference sequence). The CDR3 here is CASSLLGLASDTQYF. The CDR3 DNA reads as TGTGCCAGCAGCTTACTGGGACTAGCGTCAGATACGCAGTATTTT. The variable domain in full, with the rest retrieved from reference TRBV7-9 and TRBJ2-3, is DTGVSQNPRHKITKRGQNVTFRCDPISEHNRLYWYRQTLGQGPEFLTYFQNEAQLEKSRLLSDRFSAERPKGSFSTLEIQRTEQGDSAMYLCASSLLGLASDTQYFGPGTRLTVL.

The chain carries TRBV30 and TRBJ1-1; D is unclear. The CDR3 totals 14 residues. V lost 0 bases to trimming and J lost 1 base, with 9 bases between them. Germline CDR1 and CDR2: GTSNPN and SVGIG (reference sequence). The DNA for the CDR3 is TGTGCCTGGAGTGTACGAGGTGAGAACACTGAAGCTTTCTTT. It is translated as CAWSVRGENTEAFF.

This clone was detected once. The rearrangement links TRBV28 to TRBJ2-7; tentative D call: TRBD2 (6 bases). Trimming removed 5 bases at V and 4 bases at J, with 12 bases between. Germline-derived CDR1 and CDR2 are MDHEN and SYDVKM. The CDR3 length is 13 residues. The CDR3 is CASSLGGEYEQYF. DNA of the CDR3: TGTGCCAGCAGTCTCGGGGGAGAGTACGAGCAGTACTTC.

The chain joins TRBV21-1 to TRBJ1-5; TRBD1 reflects the table's D call only, with no check against the DNA. TRBV21-1 is a pseudogene segment. This CDR3 contains 22 residues. The CDR3 protein is CASSNRFWTLLQRGDFNQPQHF. CDR3 nucleotides: TGTGCCAGCAGCAATCGGTTTTGGACATTGCTACAGCGTGGGGATTTCAATCAGCCCCAGCATTTT.

This clone has only one observation. The chain recombines TRBV7-9 with TRBJ1-2; D uncertain. The CDR3 has 13 amino acids. V gave up 5 bases and J gave up 3 bases, with 10 bases separating them. CDR1 SEHNR and CDR2 FQNEAQ come from the germline V gene (reference sequence). The CDR3 sequence is CASSAEMDYGYTF. CDR3 sequence (DNA): TGTGCCAGCAGCGCGGAGATGGACTATGGCTACACCTTC.

The chain recombines TRBV29-1 with TRBJ2-3; 12 nucleotides match TRBD2. CDR1 SQVTM and CDR2 ANQGSEA come from the germline V gene. The trim removed 2 bases at V and 2 bases at J, leaving 17 bases unmatched. This CDR3 region has 20 residues. DNA for the CDR3: TGCAGCGTTGAAAAGAGCCGGACGGTGACTAGCGGGGGATACACAGATACGCAGTATTTT. This encodes CSVEKSRTVTSGGYTDTQYF.

This rearrangement joins TRBV6-4 to TRBJ2-7; D call uncertain. The V and J ends lost 7 bases and 0 bases respectively, with 22 bases between them. CDR1 and CDR2 (germline): MRHNA, SNTAGT. The CDR3 consists of 17 residues. The CDR3 region is CASTPPLHRSCSYEQYF. The DNA of the CDR3 is TGTGCCAGCACCCCACCCTTACACCGATCTTGCTCCTACGAGCAGTACTTC.

This chain uses TRBV18 with TRBJ1-6, with 8 bases that match TRBD1. The J segment lost 10 bases and the V segment lost 3 bases, leaving 5 bases of the junction unmatched. Germline V gene data show CDR1 as KGHSH and CDR2 as LQKENI. The CDR3 sequence is 14 residues long. CDR3 sequence (DNA): TGTGCCAGCTCACCCCCCCAGGGGGCCTCACCCCTCCACTTT. It translates to CASSPPQGASPLHF.

The chain recombines TRBV7-2 with TRBJ2-3; D is possibly TRBD2 (5 bases). The length of the CDR3 is 18 residues. V was pared by 5 bases and J by 0 bases, with 21 bases between. Germline V gene lookup returns CDR1 SGHTA and CDR2 FQGNSA. The CDR3 spells CASSPRASGTASTDTQYF. CDR3 bases: TGTGCCAGCAGCCCCCGGGCCAGCGGAACCGCTAGCACAGATACGCAGTATTTT.